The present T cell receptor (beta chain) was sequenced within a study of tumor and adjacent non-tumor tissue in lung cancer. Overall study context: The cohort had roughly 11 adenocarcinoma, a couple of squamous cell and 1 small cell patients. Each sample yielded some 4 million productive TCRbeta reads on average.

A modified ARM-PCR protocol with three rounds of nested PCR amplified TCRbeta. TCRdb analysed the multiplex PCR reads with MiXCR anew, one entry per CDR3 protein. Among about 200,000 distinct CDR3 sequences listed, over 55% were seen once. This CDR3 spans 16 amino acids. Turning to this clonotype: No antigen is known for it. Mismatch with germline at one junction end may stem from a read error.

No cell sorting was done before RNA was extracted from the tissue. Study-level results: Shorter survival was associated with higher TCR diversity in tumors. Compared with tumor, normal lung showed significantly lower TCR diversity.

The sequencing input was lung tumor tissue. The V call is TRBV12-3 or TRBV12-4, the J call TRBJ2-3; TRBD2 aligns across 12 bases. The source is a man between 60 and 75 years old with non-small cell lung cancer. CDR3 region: CASSGASGGGTDTLYF. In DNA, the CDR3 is TGTGCCAGCAGTGGGGCTAGCGGGGGGGGGACAGATACGCTGTATTTT.